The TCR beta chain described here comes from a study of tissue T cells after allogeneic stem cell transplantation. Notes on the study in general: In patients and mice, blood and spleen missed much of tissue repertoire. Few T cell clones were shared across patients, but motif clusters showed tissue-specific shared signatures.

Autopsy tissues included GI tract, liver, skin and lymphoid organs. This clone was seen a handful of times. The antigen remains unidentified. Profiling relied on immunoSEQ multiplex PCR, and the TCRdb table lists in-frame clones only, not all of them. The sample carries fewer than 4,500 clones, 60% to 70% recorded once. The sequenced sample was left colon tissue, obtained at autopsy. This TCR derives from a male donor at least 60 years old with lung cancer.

CDR3 residues: CASSFNGQNTEAFF. DNA for the CDR3: TGTGCCAGCAGCTTTAACGGACAGAACACTGAAGCTTTCTTT. The rearrangement joins TRBV5-4 to TRBJ1-1; maybe TRBD1 (5 bases). The CDR3 is made up of 14 amino acids. Trimming pared 2 bases from V and 1 base from J, leaving 9 bases between. Germline lookup yields CDR1 SGHNT and CDR2 YYREEE (reference sequence). The full variable domain, in which reference TRBV5-4 and TRBJ1-1 provide the parts outside the CDR3, is ETGVTQSPTHLIKTRGQQVTLRCSSQSGHNTVSWYQQALGQGPQFIFQYYREEENGRGNFPPRFSGLQFPNYSSELNVNALELDDSALYLCASSFNGQNTEAFFGQGTRLTVV.